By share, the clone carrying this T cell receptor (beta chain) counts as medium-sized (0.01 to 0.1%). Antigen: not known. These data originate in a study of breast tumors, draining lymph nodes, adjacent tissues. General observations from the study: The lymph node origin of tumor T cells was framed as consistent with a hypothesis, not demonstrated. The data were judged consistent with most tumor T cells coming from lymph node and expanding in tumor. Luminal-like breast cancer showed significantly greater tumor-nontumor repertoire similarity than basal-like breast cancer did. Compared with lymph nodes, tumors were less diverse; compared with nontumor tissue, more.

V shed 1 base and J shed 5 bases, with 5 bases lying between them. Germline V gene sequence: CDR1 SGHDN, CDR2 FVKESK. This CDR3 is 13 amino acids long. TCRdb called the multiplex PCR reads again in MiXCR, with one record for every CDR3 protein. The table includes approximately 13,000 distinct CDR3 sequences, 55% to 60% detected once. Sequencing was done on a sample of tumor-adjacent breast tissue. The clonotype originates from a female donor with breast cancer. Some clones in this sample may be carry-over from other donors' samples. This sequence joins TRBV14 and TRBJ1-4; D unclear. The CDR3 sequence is CASSQVGNEKLFF. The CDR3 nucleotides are TGTGCCAGCAGCCAAGTAGGGAATGAAAAACTGTTTTTT.